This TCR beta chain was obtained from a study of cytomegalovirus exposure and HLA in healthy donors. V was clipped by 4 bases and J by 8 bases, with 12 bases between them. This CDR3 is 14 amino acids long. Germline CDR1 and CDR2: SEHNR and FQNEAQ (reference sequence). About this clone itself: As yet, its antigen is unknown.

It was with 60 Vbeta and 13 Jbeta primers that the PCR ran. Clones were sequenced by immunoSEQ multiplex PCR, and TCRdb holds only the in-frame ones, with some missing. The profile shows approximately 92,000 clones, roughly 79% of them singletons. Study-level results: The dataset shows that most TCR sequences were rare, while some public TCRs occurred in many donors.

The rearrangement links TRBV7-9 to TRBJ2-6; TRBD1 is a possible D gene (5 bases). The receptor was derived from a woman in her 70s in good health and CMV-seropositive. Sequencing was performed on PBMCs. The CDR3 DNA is TGTGCCAGCAGCTCCCTCCAGGGCTCCAACGTCCTGACTTTC. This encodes CASSSLQGSNVLTF.